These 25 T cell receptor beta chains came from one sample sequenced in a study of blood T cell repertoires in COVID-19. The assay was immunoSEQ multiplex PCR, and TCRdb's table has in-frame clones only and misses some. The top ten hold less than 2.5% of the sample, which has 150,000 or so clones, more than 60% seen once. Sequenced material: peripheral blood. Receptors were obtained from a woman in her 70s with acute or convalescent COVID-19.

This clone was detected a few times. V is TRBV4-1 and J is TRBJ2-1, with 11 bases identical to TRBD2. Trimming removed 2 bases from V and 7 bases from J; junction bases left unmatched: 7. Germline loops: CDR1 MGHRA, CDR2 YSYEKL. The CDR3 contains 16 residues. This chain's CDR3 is CASSQPTSGRNNEQFF. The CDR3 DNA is TGCGCCAGCAGCCAACCTACTAGCGGGAGAAATAATGAGCAGTTCTTC.

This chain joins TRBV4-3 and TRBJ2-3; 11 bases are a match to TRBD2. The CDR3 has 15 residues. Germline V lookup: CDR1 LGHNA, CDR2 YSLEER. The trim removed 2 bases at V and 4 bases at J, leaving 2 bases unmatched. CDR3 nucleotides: TGCGCCAGCAGCCAACGTAGCGGGGGGGCAGATACGCAGTATTTT. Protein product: CASSQRSGGADTQYF.

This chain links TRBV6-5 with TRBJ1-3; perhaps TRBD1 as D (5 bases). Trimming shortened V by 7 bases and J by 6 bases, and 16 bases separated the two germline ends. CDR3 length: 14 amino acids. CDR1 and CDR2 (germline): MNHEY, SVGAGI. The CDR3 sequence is CASTSHGGENTIYF. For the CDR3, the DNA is TGTGCCAGCACCTCTCACGGGGGGGAAAACACCATATATTTT.

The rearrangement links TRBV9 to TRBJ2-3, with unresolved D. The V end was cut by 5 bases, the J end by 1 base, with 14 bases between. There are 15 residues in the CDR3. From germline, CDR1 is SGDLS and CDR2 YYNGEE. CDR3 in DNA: TGTGCCAGCAGTGTTATTGGGCAGGGCACAGATACGCAGTATTTT. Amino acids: CASSVIGQGTDTQYF.

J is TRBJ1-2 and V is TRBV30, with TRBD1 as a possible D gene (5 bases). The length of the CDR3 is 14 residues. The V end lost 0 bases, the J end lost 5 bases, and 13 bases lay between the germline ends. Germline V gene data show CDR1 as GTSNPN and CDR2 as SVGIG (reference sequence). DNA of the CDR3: TGTGCCTGGAGTGTAGGGGAGGGAGCATATGGCTACACCTTC. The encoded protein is CAWSVGEGAYGYTF. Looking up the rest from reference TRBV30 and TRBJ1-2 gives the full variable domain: SQTIHQWPATLVQPVGSPLSLECTVEGTSNPNLYWYRQAAGRGLQLLFYSVGIGQISSEVPQNLSASRPQDRQFILSSKKLLLSDSGFYLCAWSVGEGAYGYTFGSGTRLTVV.

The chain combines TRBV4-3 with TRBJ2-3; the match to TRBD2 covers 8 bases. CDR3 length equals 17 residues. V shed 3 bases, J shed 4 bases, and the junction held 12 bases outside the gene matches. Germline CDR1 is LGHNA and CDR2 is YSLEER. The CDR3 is CASSHAGTGGPADTQYF. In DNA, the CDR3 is TGCGCCAGCAGCCATGCCGGGACGGGGGGGCCCGCAGATACGCAGTATTTT.

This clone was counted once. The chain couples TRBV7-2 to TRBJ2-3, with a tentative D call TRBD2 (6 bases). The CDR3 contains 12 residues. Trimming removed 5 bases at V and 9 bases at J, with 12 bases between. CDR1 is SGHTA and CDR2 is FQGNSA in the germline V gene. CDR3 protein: CASSGTGRTQYF. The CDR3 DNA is TGTGCCAGCAGCGGTACCGGGAGAACGCAGTATTTT.

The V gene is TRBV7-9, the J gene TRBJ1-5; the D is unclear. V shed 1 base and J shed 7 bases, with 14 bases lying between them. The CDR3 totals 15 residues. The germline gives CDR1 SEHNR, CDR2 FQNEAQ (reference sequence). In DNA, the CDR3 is TGTGCCAGCAGCTTAGGGGCGTATGGCGGGCAGCCCCAGCATTTT. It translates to CASSLGAYGGQPQHF.

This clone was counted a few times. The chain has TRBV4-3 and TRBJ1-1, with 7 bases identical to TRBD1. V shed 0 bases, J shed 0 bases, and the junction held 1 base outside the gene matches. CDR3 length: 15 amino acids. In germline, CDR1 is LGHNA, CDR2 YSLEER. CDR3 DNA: TGCGCCAGCAGCCAAGACAGGGGGGTGAACACTGAAGCTTTCTTT. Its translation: CASSQDRGVNTEAFF.

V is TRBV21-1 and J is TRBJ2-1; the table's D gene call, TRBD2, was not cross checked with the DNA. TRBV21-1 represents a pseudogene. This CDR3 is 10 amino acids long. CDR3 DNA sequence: TGTGCCAGCAGCAATTTTCGGCAGTTCTTC. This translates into CASSNFRQFF.

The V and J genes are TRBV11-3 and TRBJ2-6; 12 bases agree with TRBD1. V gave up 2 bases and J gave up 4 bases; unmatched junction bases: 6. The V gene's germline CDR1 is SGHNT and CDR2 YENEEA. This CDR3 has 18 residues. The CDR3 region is CASSLSPGQGAGANVLTF. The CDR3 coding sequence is TGTGCCAGCAGCTTATCGCCGGGACAGGGGGCCGGGGCCAACGTCCTGACTTTC.

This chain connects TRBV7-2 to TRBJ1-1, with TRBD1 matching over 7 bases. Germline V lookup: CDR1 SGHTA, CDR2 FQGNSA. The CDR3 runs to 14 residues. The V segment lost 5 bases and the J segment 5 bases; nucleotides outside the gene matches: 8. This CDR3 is CASSPQGLRTEAFF. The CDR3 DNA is TGTGCCAGCAGCCCACAGGGGCTGAGGACTGAAGCTTTCTTT. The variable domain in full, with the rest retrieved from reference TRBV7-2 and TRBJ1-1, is GAGVSQSPSNKVTEKGKDVELRCDPISGHTALYWYRQSLGQGLEFLIYFQGNSAPDKSGLPSDRFSAERTGGSVSTLTIQRTQQEDSAVYLCASSPQGLRTEAFFGQGTRLTVV.

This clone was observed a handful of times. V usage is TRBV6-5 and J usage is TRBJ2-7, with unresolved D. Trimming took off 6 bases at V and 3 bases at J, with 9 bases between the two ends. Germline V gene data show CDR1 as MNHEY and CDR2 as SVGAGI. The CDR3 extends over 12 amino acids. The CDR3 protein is CASSATSYEQYF. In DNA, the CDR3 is TGTGCCAGCAGCGCAACGAGCTACGAGCAGTACTTC.

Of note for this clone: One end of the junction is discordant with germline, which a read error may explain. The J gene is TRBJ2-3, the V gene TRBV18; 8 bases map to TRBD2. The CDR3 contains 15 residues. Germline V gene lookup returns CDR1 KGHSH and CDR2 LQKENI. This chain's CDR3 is CASSPLSGGTDTQYF. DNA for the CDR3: TGTGCCAGCTCCCCACTTAGCGGGGGCACAGATACGCAGTATTTT.

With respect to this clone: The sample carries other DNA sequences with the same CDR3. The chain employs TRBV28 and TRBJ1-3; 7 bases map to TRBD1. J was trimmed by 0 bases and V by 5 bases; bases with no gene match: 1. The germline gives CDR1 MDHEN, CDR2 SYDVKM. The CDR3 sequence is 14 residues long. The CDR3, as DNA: TGTGCCAGCAGTCCAGGGGGCTCTGGAAACACCATATATTTT. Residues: CASSPGGSGNTIYF.

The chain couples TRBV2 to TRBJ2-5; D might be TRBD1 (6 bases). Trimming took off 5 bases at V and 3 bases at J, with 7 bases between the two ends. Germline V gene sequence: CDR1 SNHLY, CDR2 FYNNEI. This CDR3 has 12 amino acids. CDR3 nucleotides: TGTGCCAGCAGTCCAGGGGAAGAGACCCAGTACTTC. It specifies CASSPGEETQYF. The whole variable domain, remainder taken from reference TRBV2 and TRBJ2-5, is EPEVTQTPSHQVTQMGQEVILRCVPISNHLYFYWYRQILGQKVEFLVSFYNNEISEKSEIFDDQFSVERPDGSNFTLKIRSTKLEDSAMYFCASSPGEETQYFGPGTRLLVL.

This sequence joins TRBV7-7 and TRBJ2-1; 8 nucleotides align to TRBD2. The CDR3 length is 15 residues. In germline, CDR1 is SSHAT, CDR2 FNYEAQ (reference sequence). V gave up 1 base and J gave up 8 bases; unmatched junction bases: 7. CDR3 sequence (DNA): TGTGCCAGCAGCTTAGGCGGGGGGCCGGGCGATGAGCAGTTCTTC. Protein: CASSLGGGPGDEQFF.

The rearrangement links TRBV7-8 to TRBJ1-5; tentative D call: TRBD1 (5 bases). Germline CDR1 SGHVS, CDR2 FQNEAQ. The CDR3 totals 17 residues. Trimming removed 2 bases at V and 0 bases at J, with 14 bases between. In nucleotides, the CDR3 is TGTGCCAGCAGCTTATTTCGACAGAGCAATAGCAATCAGCCCCAGCATTTT. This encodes CASSLFRQSNSNQPQHF.

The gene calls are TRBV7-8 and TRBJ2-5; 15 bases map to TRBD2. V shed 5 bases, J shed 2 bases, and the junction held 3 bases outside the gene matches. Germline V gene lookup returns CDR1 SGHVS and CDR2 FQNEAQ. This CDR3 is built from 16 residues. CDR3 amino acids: CASSRGLAGGQETQYF. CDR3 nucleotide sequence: TGTGCCAGCAGCCGAGGACTAGCGGGGGGGCAAGAGACCCAGTACTTC.

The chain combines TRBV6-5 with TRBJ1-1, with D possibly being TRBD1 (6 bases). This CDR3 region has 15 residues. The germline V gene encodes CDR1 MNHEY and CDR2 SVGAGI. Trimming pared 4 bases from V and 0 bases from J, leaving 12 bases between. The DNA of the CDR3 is TGTGCCAGCAGTTCCGGACAGCTCATGAACACTGAAGCTTTCTTT. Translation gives CASSSGQLMNTEAFF.

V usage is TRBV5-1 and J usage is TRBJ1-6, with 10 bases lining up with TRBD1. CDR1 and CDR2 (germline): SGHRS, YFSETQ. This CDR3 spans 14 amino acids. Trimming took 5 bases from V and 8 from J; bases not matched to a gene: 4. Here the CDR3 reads CASSPDRGDSPLHF. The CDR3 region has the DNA TGCGCCAGCAGTCCGGACAGGGGGGATTCACCCCTCCACTTT.

The chain's CDR3 is CASSPSSVFYGYTF. CDR3 DNA sequence: TGTGCCAGCAGCCCCTCTTCGGTATTCTATGGCTACACCTTC. The rearrangement links TRBV7-2 to TRBJ1-2; D call uncertain. V lost 5 bases to trimming and J lost 4 bases, with 14 bases between them. CDR1 and CDR2 (germline): SGHTA, FQGNSA. The CDR3 is 14 amino acids.

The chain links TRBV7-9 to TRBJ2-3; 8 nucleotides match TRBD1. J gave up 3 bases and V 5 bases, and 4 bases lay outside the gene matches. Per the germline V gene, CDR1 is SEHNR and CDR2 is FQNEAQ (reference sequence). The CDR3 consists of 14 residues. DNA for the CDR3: TGTGCCAGCAGCCCCACAGGGGGAACAGATACGCAGTATTTT. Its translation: CASSPTGGTDTQYF.

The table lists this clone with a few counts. In nucleotides, the CDR3 is TGTGCCAGCAGCCCCCGGACAGGAGTGAACACTGAAGCTTTCTTT. As protein: CASSPRTGVNTEAFF. This sequence joins TRBV11-2 and TRBJ1-1; 7 bases are a match to TRBD1. The CDR3 covers 15 residues. Trimming at V came to 5 bases and at J to 0 bases, leaving 6 bases not matched to a gene. Germline CDR1 is SGHAT and CDR2 is FQNNGV.

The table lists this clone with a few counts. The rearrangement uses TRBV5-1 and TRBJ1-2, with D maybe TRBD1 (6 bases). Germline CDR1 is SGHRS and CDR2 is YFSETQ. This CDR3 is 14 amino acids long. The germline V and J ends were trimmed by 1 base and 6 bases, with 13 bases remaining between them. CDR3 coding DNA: TGCGCCAGCAGCTTGTCAGAGGGGGTGAATGGCTACACCTTC. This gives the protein CASSLSEGVNGYTF.